This T cell receptor (beta chain) originates from a study of cytomegalovirus exposure and HLA in healthy donors (dated by TCRdb to about 2017). For the study in its entirety: An earlier analysis of a few hundred of the donors reported approximately 260 Gb of sequence data and 95 million to 140 million unique TCR beta sequences obtained from about 179 million T cells. About 320 gigabases of sequencing data and approximately 80 million unique TCR sequences were included in an early release covering several hundred HLA-typed donors. Of the roughly 400 genotyped donors, approximately 83% fell in the genetic ancestry cluster associated with self-reported Caucasian donors. The study was designed to test whether signatures of past pathogen exposure could be identified by cataloging public T cell receptors. Using immunosequencing, the study profiled T cell repertoires from 666 subjects and related those repertoires to cytomegalovirus serostatus. In addition to the first cohort of hundreds of subjects, a separate validation cohort of approximately 130 different subjects was used. High-throughput TCR immunosequencing, statistical association of individual TCRs with disease status, and machine learning were combined to predict cytomegalovirus infection status. A later analysis re-examined previously published TCR beta repertoires from just over 650 donors and added high-resolution HLA genotyping to investigate patterns of TCR occurrence. In the later analysis, no new phenotypic data were used to find candidate immune exposures; instead, reliance was placed on TCR beta sequences and their occurrence across donors. An earlier analysis of nearly 600 of the donors applied high-throughput TCR beta sequencing to assess whether each TCR beta V gene segment acted as functional or pseudogenic. Alongside the repertoire data, information on donor age, sex, ethnicity and CMV serostatus was compiled. Genome-wide SNP genotypes for about 55% of the roughly 670 donors were used in a later genetic analysis, which treated that subset as a discovery cohort. Every discovery cohort repertoire had been produced on one sequencing platform. Both class I and class II loci were covered by HLA typing, at four-digit resolution. The number of typed donors differed by locus: about 629-640 for A, B, C, DRB1 and DQB1; some 500 for DQA1; 606 for DPA1; and about 470 for DPB1. Several DR-DQ haplotypes were treated as single units for association and clustering because of strong linkage in the cohort. Across around 400 genotyped donors of the cohort, an average of roughly 250,000 unique TCR beta nucleotide sequences per donor were sequenced, and approximately 19% of those sequences were non-productive. The paper as a whole reports these results and caveats: A few of the identified cytomegalovirus-associated TCR beta chains were confirmed in vitro to be specific for cytomegalovirus antigens. Linkage disequilibrium might explain the correlated functional status among segregating V segments, but an unknown experimental factor could not be ruled out. HLA typing was unavailable for some donors at each locus, so association tests used only the typed subset. Some IMGT-functional V segments, including TRBV6-2 and TRBV6-3, could not be told apart with the 87-base-pair reads, so those segments were excluded. In the study, 164 TCR beta chains were listed as associated with cytomegalovirus. An association between a missense DCLRE1C variant and V-gene and J-gene trimming of TCR beta chains was found in a later genetic analysis and replicated in an independent cohort. According to the authors, the approach could potentially be generalized to other disease states and immunological phenotypes. The sequencing pipeline was judged likely to have produced a cluster of highly shared sequence variants as a technical artifact. For the cohort, immune exposure information was limited to CMV serostatus. The presence/absence analyses assumed that sequencing depth was roughly uniform across donors, and that assumption may not be true. A further reported finding was that TCR beta sequences accurately predicted the HLA-A and HLA-B alleles for most subjects in the first cohort. In an earlier analysis of approximately 590 of the donors, most TCR beta V segments were observed in productive rearrangements about 90% or about 30% of the time, broadly matching IMGT annotations. Across donors, most TCR sequences were observed very rarely, whereas some public TCRs were present in many individuals. According to a later analysis, TCR association rates differed among HLA loci, with DRB1 alleles showing the most associated TCRs and HLA-C alleles showing the fewest. This cohort had only TCR beta chains sequenced, and the lack of alpha or paired-chain data limited which features could be detected. The classifier was reported to diagnose cytomegalovirus status with high specificity and sensitivity in both the original cohort and the validation cohort. Strong co-occurrence of HLA alleles, especially DR and DQ, made assigning TCR associations to individual alleles difficult. In a later analysis, HLA-associated TCR beta chains showed more clonal expansion and lower generation probabilities than non-associated chains that were equally common. A later genetic analysis reported fewer N-insertions in productive TCRs among donors in an Asian-associated ancestry cluster than the roughly 690-donor mean. A later analysis associated some 17,000 TCR beta sequences with specific HLA alleles at a false discovery rate of 0.05. Most CMV-associated TCR beta chains appeared to be HLA-restricted in a later analysis, and the HLA associations seemed to be driven largely by CMV exposure. Several of the top co-occurrence clusters appeared to be linked to parvovirus B19, influenza, CMV and Epstein-Barr virus, according to a later analysis. Because counts were too low, some 16 rarely observed V segments, including chromosome 9 orphons, were excluded from the earlier analysis of fewer than 650 of the donors.

The library relied on the immunoSEQ multiplex PCR assay. A mixture of 60 forward primers for TCR Vbeta segments and 13 reverse primers for TCR Jbeta segments was used in the multiplex PCR. The CDR3 region of rearranged TCR beta genes was amplified from genomic DNA by a multiplex PCR assay. Amplified TCR beta libraries were sequenced as 87-base-pair reads on the Illumina HiSeq System. The source study handled its data this way. A later analysis tallied roughly 80 million unique TCR beta chains across the 700 or so repertoires, and about 12 million of those chains were shared by two or more donors. To remove PCR and sequencing errors, raw reads were error-corrected and collapsed into unique sequences using a nearest-neighbor algorithm that merged closely related sequences. To assign V, D and J gene segments, CDR3 sequences were aligned to IMGT reference sequences. For a sequence to be retained, a match of at least six nucleotides to both a V gene segment and a J gene segment was required. Rearrangements were called productive when the CDR3 lacked stop codons and stayed in frame with V and J; all others were non-productive. Following IMGT convention, CDR3 was defined as the stretch from the second conserved V-encoded cysteine up to the conserved J-encoded phenylalanine. The earlier analysis of about 610 of the donors excluded sequences that lacked an unambiguous match to a single V gene segment. In an earlier analysis of roughly 500 of the donors, V segments were called functional above 56.7% productive rearrangements and were called segregating when the between-donor standard deviation exceeded 5%. To diagnose cytomegalovirus status from the catalog of TCR beta chain sequences, a statistical classification framework was built. V and J gene assignment, in a later analysis, came from comparing TCR nucleotide sequences with IMGT/GENE-DB human TR gene sequences. The TCRdist pipeline was used in a later analysis to assign CDR3 sequences and most-parsimonious VDJ recombination scenarios. In a later analysis, every TCR beta chain was defined by the combination of its CDR3 amino acid sequence and its V-gene family, and reads without a unique V-gene family were dropped. As a way to deal with suspected cross-contamination and a sequencing artifact, a later analysis dropped roughly 620 nucleotide sequences that were highly shared and had low generation probability. In a later analysis, a clonal expansion index for each public chain was calculated from normalized within-repertoire ranks of inferred template counts. In a later analysis, generation probabilities were computed using a VDJ recombination model fitted to out-of-frame rearrangements, and the results were checked against IGoR. Hypergeometric tests were used in a later analysis to score TCR-TCR, TCR-HLA and TCR-CMV co-occurrence, with a repertoire-size bias correction applied to the TCR pairs. In a later analysis, false discovery rates were estimated by permuting HLA or CMV assignments 20 times. In a later analysis, co-occurring TCRs were grouped with DBSCAN, and TCRdist sequence similarity was added when clustering was performed within HLA-allele-positive subsets. Co-occurrence clustering excluded repertoires with fewer than 30,000 or more than 120,000 public chains, plus five with anomalous nucleotide sharing. TCRdb carries this immuneACCESS record with in-frame sequences only. Its versions omit some clonotypes, under half of them owing to an unresolved V gene in the studies checked, with the rest unexplained. V and J calls and clone size are copied from that table; D and trimming were computed from the DNA. The sample yields about 94,000 clones; around 84% were counted once. The ten top clones hold approximately 10% of the sample.

V and J lose 3 bases and 2 bases, and a span of 19 bases separates them. The CDR3 spans 18 residues, from the cysteine through the phenylalanine. The sequence is cut down to CDR3 DNA, 54 bases in frame from base 1. Per the germline V gene (reference sequence), LNHNV is the CDR1 and YYDKDF is the CDR2. The cohort was made up of approximately 670 healthy bone marrow donors. Cohort members were all nominally healthy when sampled, although unrecorded immune exposures were likely present. Of the 710 or so cohort members, around 290 had a positive CMV serostatus and approximately 370 had a negative one, while no CMV serostatus was recorded for the donor. Each donor provided a peripheral blood sample, and peripheral blood mononuclear cells were used for TCR beta sequencing. The Qiagen DNeasy Blood Extraction Kit was used to extract genomic DNA from the blood cell samples. With regard to this clone: What antigen it recognizes has not been identified. Base qualities are not at hand, and no much larger clone is one base apart.

The source of this sequence is a human donor in good health. Source material: PBMCs. The sequence links TRBV15 to TRBJ2-2, with TRBD2 perhaps the D gene, on 8 matching bases. DNA sequence: TGTGCCACCAGCAGCCTCAGGGGGGCGGGGGGTAACACCGGGGAGCTGTTTTTT. Translated, this gives CATSSLRGAGGNTGELFF.